Given below is one T cell receptor (beta chain) in context. This specimen comes from a study of CD8 T cells in Susac syndrome. Random hexamers served to reverse transcribe about 0.45 to 1 ug RNA. Multiplex PCR with immunoSEQ amplified the TCR beta CDR3 across 54 Vbeta and 13 Jbeta. TCRdb fed the immunoSEQ multiplex PCR reads into MiXCR, producing one record per CDR3 protein. The sample lists about 120,000 distinct CDR3 sequences, roughly 94% seen once, with roughly 0.092% in the top ten. High-throughput TCR beta sequencing covered peripheral CD8+ and CD4+ T cells. Germline CDR1 SGHRS, CDR2 YFSETQ. The V end was cut by 6 bases, the J end by 2 bases, with 11 bases between. The CDR3 loop spans 13 amino acids.

The rearrangement joins TRBV5-1 to TRBJ1-2; D possibly corresponds to TRBD1 (5 bases). This clonotype originated in a human donor in good health. Sample: CD4+ T cells from PBMCs. CDR3 sequence (DNA): TGCGCCAGCACCGACAGCTCCAACTATGGCTACACCTTC. Translation gives CASTDSSNYGYTF.